This T cell receptor beta chain is from a study of blood T cell repertoires in COVID-19. Study overall: Material from acute and convalescent COVID-19 was sourced from the United States, Italy and Spain.

This clone was observed once. Original methodology: Reference gene primer amplification in the assay estimated nucleated cell counts. Generated by immunoSEQ multiplex PCR, the TCRdb table keeps only in-frame clones and is missing some. V, J and clone size are those of that table, while D and trimming were read from the DNA. The sample holds about 220,000 clones, roughly 80% seen once. The CDR3 runs to 15 residues. The V and J ends lost 1 base and 0 bases respectively, with 6 bases between them. Germline V CDR1 and CDR2: LNHNV, YYDKDF (reference sequence). Sequences were obtained from peripheral blood. This chain connects TRBV15 to TRBJ1-4; weak D call: TRBD1 (6 bases). This TCR derives from a human donor in a cohort sampled during active COVID-19. The DNA for the CDR3 is TGTGCCACCAGCAGAGGGACAGCAACTAATGAAAAACTGTTTTTT. This gives the protein CATSRGTATNEKLFF.